These T cell receptor beta chains were read from a single sample in a study of blood T cell repertoires in COVID-19. Method: immunoSEQ multiplex PCR; TCRdb's copy keeps in-frame clones and lacks some. The sample holds around 100,000 clones, nearly 90% seen once. Sequencing was performed on peripheral blood. The receptors originated from a man aged 50 to 60 with active COVID-19. Each CDR3 is given with its conserved first and last residue. A D gene is named only where the DNA matches it firmly. The size field is filled for only some rows; it gives once, few, many or a size class.

D gene	V gene	clone size	J gene	CDR3 protein	CDR3 DNA
-	TRBV5-1	once	TRBJ2-1	CASSLRRASYNEQFF	TGCGCCAGCAGCTTGAGGCGGGCCTCCTACAATGAGCAGTTCTTC
-	TRBV18	-	TRBJ1-5	CASSLYNGQNNQPQHF	TGTGCCAGCTCACTTTATAATGGACAGAACAATCAGCCCCAGCATTTT
-	TRBV7-9	-	TRBJ1-4	CASTIGGRGYEKLFF	TGTGCCAGCACCATAGGTGGCAGGGGATATGAAAAACTGTTTTTT
-	TRBV7-2	once	TRBJ1-1	CASSVSPGTEAFF	TGTGCCAGCAGTGTTTCCCCGGGCACTGAAGCTTTCTTT
TRBD1	TRBV19	-	TRBJ1-1	CASSIVGTGNTEAFF	TGTGCCAGTAGTATAGTTGGGACAGGGAACACTGAAGCTTTCTTT
-	TRBV5-5	-	TRBJ2-3	CASSFGLPDTQYF	TGTGCCAGCAGCTTCGGACTACCGGATACGCAGTATTTT
TRBD2	TRBV5-4	-	TRBJ2-3	CASSLSGGEGTDTQYF	TGTGCCAGCAGCTTGAGCGGGGGGGAAGGGACAGATACGCAGTATTTT
TRBD1	TRBV4-3	-	TRBJ2-3	CASSQDGTASTDTQYF	TGCGCCAGCAGCCAAGATGGGACAGCTAGCACAGATACGCAGTATTTT
-	TRBV27	-	TRBJ2-5	CASSSYRSYQETQYF	TGTGCCAGCAGTTCATACAGGTCCTACCAAGAGACCCAGTACTTC
-	TRBV5-8	-	TRBJ1-4	CASIHWGGDTEKLFF	TGTGCCAGCATCCACTGGGGAGGGGATACTGAAAAACTGTTTTTT
TRBD1	TRBV5-4	-	TRBJ2-1	CASSSPIDRVGEQFF	TGTGCCAGCAGCTCCCCCATCGACAGGGTGGGTGAGCAGTTCTTC
TRBD1	TRBV7-8	once	TRBJ2-5	CASSLGDRPRETQYF	TGTGCCAGCAGCTTAGGGGACAGGCCAAGGGAGACCCAGTACTTC
-	TRBV5-4	-	TRBJ1-1	CASSGPGRNTEAFF	TGTGCCAGCAGCGGGCCTGGGCGGAACACTGAAGCTTTCTTT
-	TRBV5-1	-	TRBJ2-5	CASSLKTYQETQYF	TGCGCCAGCAGCCTAAAGACATATCAAGAGACCCAGTACTTC
TRBD1	TRBV27	-	TRBJ1-2	CASAPRQGSYGYTF	TGTGCCAGCGCTCCTCGACAGGGGAGCTATGGCTACACCTTC
-	TRBV6-5	once	TRBJ2-5	CASSSDNWETQYF	TGTGCCAGCAGTTCGGACAATTGGGAGACCCAGTACTTC
TRBD2	TRBV7-2	-	TRBJ2-7	CASSSGRTGLALVEEQYF	TGTGCCAGCAGCTCCGGACGAACGGGACTAGCCTTGGTGGAGGAGCAGTACTTC
-	TRBV6-5	-	TRBJ2-1	CATLRYNEQFF	TGTGCCACCCTTAGATACAATGAGCAGTTCTTC
-	TRBV7-2	-	TRBJ2-5	CASSLGLAEETQYF	TGTGCCAGCAGCTTAGGTCTAGCAGAAGAGACCCAGTACTTC
-	TRBV15	-	TRBJ1-3	CATSRQEAGNTIYF	TGTGCCACCAGCAGACAGGAGGCTGGAAACACCATATATTTT
TRBD2	TRBV18	-	TRBJ2-3	CASSPGLAGGPGSPNF	TGTGCCAGCTCACCGGGACTAGCGGGGGGGCCGGGCTCTCCTAATTTT
-	TRBV6-4	-	TRBJ2-3	CASSYSSVSTDTQYF	TGTGCCAGCAGTTATTCTAGCGTTTCTACAGATACGCAGTATTTT